The entry that follows covers one TCR beta chain sequence. V lost 4 bases, J lost 4 bases, and 7 bases stayed unmatched. The V gene's germline CDR1 is SGDLS and CDR2 YYNGEE. The CDR3 loop spans 16 amino acids. This sample stems from a study of Ad26.COV2.S vaccination and SARS-CoV-2 variants. Sample treatment: roughly 19 received Ad26.COV2.S at low or high dose, single or two shots; 5 received placebo; per-sample allocation not given. Specimens were obtained on day 63 following the first vaccine or placebo injection. Produced via immunoSEQ multiplex PCR; TCRdb's table is partial and in-frame only. Of 350,000 to 500,000 clones in the sample, approximately 92% were seen once.

The TCR was taken from a person aged 18-60 years who received the Ad26.COV2.S COVID-19 vaccine or a placebo. The sample here was peripheral blood, taken in a trial of Ad26.COV2.S vaccine versus placebo. The gene calls are TRBV9 and TRBJ2-5; 13 nucleotides line up with TRBD2. The CDR3 region is CASSPRLAGGLETQYF. DNA for the CDR3: TGTGCCAGCAGCCCCCGACTAGCGGGGGGTCTAGAGACCCAGTACTTC.